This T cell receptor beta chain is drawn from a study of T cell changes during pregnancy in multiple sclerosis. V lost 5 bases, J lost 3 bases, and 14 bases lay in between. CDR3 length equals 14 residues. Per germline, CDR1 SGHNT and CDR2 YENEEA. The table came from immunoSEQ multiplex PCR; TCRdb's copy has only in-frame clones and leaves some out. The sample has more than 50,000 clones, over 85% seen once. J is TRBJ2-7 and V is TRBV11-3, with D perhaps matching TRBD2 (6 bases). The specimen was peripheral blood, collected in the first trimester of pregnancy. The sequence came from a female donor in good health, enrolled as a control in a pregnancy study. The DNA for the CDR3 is TGTGCCAGCAGCGCGGGACTCGGGGGCTACGAGCAGTACTTC. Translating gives CASSAGLGGYEQYF.